The source of this TCR beta chain is a study of graft-versus-host responses after intestinal transplantation. Background on the study: All of the recipients had induction that used anti-thymocyte globulin, then tacrolimus and steroids for roughly three years.

The method was immunoSEQ multiplex PCR; TCRdb's version includes in-frame clones alone and lacks a portion of them. The sample includes 90,000 to 150,000 clones, over 80% of them seen just once. Study-wide points: Researchers found GvH clones in recipient marrow, and some showed up first in ileum or blood.

Trimming took 3 bases from V and 4 from J; bases not matched to a gene: 6. The germline CDR1 and CDR2 sequences are MRHNA and SNTAGT. The CDR3 contains 15 residues. With regard to this clone: What it recognizes is unknown.

This sequence originates from a human donor who received an intestinal transplant. The sequencing used unstimulated CD4+ T cells sorted from spleen or lymph node cells, collected before intestinal transplant. This chain joins TRBV6-4 and TRBJ2-3, with 8 positions matching TRBD2. CDR3 loop: CASSETSVVADTQYF. The CDR3 nucleotides read TGTGCCAGCAGTGAGACTAGCGTTGTCGCAGATACGCAGTATTTT.